These T cell receptor beta chains were read from a single sample in a study of siplizumab effects on memory and regulatory T cells. The method was immunoSEQ multiplex PCR; TCRdb's version includes in-frame clones alone and lacks a portion of them. The sample records roughly 100,000 clones, about 93% being singletons. Material for sequencing was Tregs sorted from blood. The receptors were gathered from a human donor in good health. Each CDR3 is given with its conserved first and last residue. D genes are given only for firm matches. Clone size appears in some rows only: once, few, many, or a class for an expanded clone.

>.|.|TRBJ1-2|TRBV11-2
CASSLEPWVGVGYGYTF
TGTGCCAGCAGCTTAGAACCGTGGGTGGGAGTAGGCTATGGCTACACCTTC
>.|TRBD1|TRBJ2-5|TRBV5-1
CASSPWGDRGETQYF
TGCGCCAGCAGCCCCTGGGGGGACAGGGGAGAGACCCAGTACTTC
>.|.|TRBJ2-5|TRBV11-3
CASSLLGTGEETQYF
TGTGCCAGCAGCTTATTAGGTACAGGTGAAGAGACCCAGTACTTC
>.|TRBD1|TRBJ2-7|TRBV18
CASSREVYRGKFYEQYF
TGTGCCAGCTCACGCGAGGTCTACAGGGGAAAATTCTACGAGCAGTACTTC
>.|.|TRBJ2-5|TRBV15
CATSRDHGYGDSGETQYF
TGTGCCACCAGCAGAGATCATGGGTACGGCGACAGTGGGGAGACCCAGTACTTC
>.|.|TRBJ1-5|TRBV21-1
CASRPWQAKNQPQHF
TGTGCCAGCAGACCCTGGCAGGCAAAAAATCAGCCCCAGCATTTT
>once|.|TRBJ1-2|TRBV5-6
CASSFSMEEGYTF
TGTGCCAGCAGCTTTAGTATGGAGGAGGGCTACACCTTC
>.|TRBD1|TRBJ2-2|TRBV6-1
CASREQTGYTGELFF
TGTGCCAGCAGGGAACAGACAGGGTACACCGGGGAGCTGTTTTTT
>.|TRBD1|TRBJ2-4|TRBV6-1
CASHSGQAGGNIQYF
TGTGCCAGTCACTCTGGACAGGCCGGAGGAAACATTCAGTACTTC
>.|TRBD1|TRBJ2-1|TRBV9
CASSVVPDDRAHNEQFF
TGTGCCAGCAGCGTAGTGCCAGATGACAGGGCCCACAATGAGCAGTTCTTC
>.|TRBD1|TRBJ2-1|TRBV5-1
CASSSQGASYNEQFF
TGCGCCAGCAGCTCTCAGGGGGCCTCCTACAATGAGCAGTTCTTC
>.|TRBD2|TRBJ2-7|TRBV11-3
CASSFSGLAGGLDEQYF
TGTGCCAGCAGCTTTTCGGGACTAGCGGGAGGTTTGGACGAGCAGTACTTC
>.|.|TRBJ2-5|TRBV5-1
CASSADEETQYF
TGCGCCAGCAGCGCGGATGAAGAGACCCAGTACTTC
>.|.|TRBJ2-3|TRBV6-5
CASSYDYSSTDTQYF
TGTGCCAGCAGTTACGACTACTCTAGCACAGATACGCAGTATTTT
>.|.|TRBJ2-7|TRBV15
CATSSPGGHYEQYF
TGTGCCACCAGCAGCCCCGGGGGACATTACGAGCAGTACTTC
>.|.|TRBJ1-2|TRBV18
CASSLDRSVGGYTF
TGTGCCAGCTCACTCGACAGGTCCGTCGGGGGCTACACCTTC
>.|.|TRBJ2-5|TRBV29-1
CSVRTPWETQYF
TGCAGCGTTCGTACCCCTTGGGAGACCCAGTACTTC
>.|.|TRBJ2-1|TRBV4-2
CASSQGRLAGGNEQFF
TGTGCCAGCAGCCAAGGCCGACTAGCAGGGGGCAATGAGCAGTTCTTC
>once|.|TRBJ1-4|TRBV14
CASSQSLATNEKLFF
TGTGCCAGCAGCCAATCGCTTGCAACTAATGAAAAACTGTTTTTT
>.|.|TRBJ2-5|TRBV7-6
CASSLAFVGETQYF
TGTGCCAGCAGCTTAGCGTTCGTGGGGGAGACCCAGTACTTC
>.|TRBD1|TRBJ2-3|TRBV27
CASSITGQGADTQYF
TGTGCCAGCAGTATCACGGGACAGGGCGCAGATACGCAGTATTTT
>once|TRBD1|TRBJ2-7|TRBV30
CAWSSPGQGTYEQYF
TGTGCCTGGAGTTCACCGGGACAGGGCACCTACGAGCAGTACTTC
>.|TRBD2|TRBJ2-2|TRBV4-2
CASSQPGLAGANTGELFF
TGTGCCAGCAGCCAACCGGGACTAGCGGGAGCTAACACCGGGGAGCTGTTTTTT
>.|.|TRBJ2-3|TRBV12-2
CASRLASETKGTDTQYF
TGTGCAAGTCGCTTAGCGTCTGAGACTAAGGGGACAGATACGCAGTATTTT